These T cell receptor beta chains were read from a single sample in a study of blood T cell repertoires in COVID-19. Here immunoSEQ multiplex PCR was the method, and the copy in TCRdb shows in-frame clones only, minus some. The data contain 150,000 to 180,000 clones, approximately 85% of them singletons. The sample consisted of peripheral blood. These receptors all come from a man between 60 and 75 years old with COVID-19, enrolled during active disease. CDR3s include the opening cysteine and the closing phenylalanine or tryptophan. D genes are given only for firm matches. Clone size, where shown, is once, few, many, or a class for clones that have expanded.

few TRBJ1-2 NA TRBV19 TGTGCCAGTAGTATAGTGGGCAGGGCCAACTATGGCTACACCTTC CASSIVGRANYGYTF
few TRBJ1-1 NA TRBV6-5 TGTGCCAGCAGTCCGCCGGAGAGGGCGGGCATTGGAGCTTTCTTT CASSPPERAGIGAFF
NA TRBJ1-4 TRBD1 TRBV4-1 TGCGCCAGCAGCCAGGGACAGGGTGAAAAACTGTTTTTT CASSQGQGEKLFF
few TRBJ2-3 TRBD2 TRBV4-2 TGTGCCAGCAGCCAAGCGGACCGGGGGGTGGATACGCAGTATTTT CASSQADRGVDTQYF
NA TRBJ2-3 TRBD2 TRBV27 TGTGCCAGTACCCCACGCGGACTAGCGGGGGGGCCTTGGGATACGCAGTATTTT CASTPRGLAGGPWDTQYF
NA TRBJ1-4 NA TRBV19 TGTGCCAGTAGTAGCCAAGGGGGACCGAATGAAAAACTGTTTTTT CASSSQGGPNEKLFF
NA TRBJ1-5 NA TRBV18 TGTGCCAGCTCAGACTATAGCAATCAGCCCCAGCATTTT CASSDYSNQPQHF
NA TRBJ2-7 TRBD2 TRBV19 TGTGCCAGTAGTAGGGGGCGGACTAGCGTTTACGAGCAGTACTTC CASSRGRTSVYEQYF
NA TRBJ1-2 NA TRBV18 TGTGCCAGCTCACCACGGGTAGGGGATTGGGATGGCTACACCTTC CASSPRVGDWDGYTF
few TRBJ1-5 NA TRBV7-2 TGTGCCAGCAGCTTAGGCAGGGGCCCCGATCAGCCCCAGCATTTT CASSLGRGPDQPQHF
NA TRBJ2-1 TRBD2 TRBV24-1 TGTGCCACCAGTGCCTGGACTAGCGGGAAGGGAAATGAGCAGTTCTTC CATSAWTSGKGNEQFF
NA TRBJ1-5 NA TRBV7-2 TGTGCCAGCAGCTTGGGCAGGGGTAATCAGCCCCAGCATTTT CASSLGRGNQPQHF
NA TRBJ1-5 NA TRBV18 TGTGCCAGCTGCCGACAGGACAATCAGCCCCAGCATTTT CASCRQDNQPQHF
NA TRBJ1-4 TRBD1 TRBV10-1 TGCGCCAGCAGACAACCAGGGGGCGTGTTGGGAACTAATGAAAAACTGTTTTTT CASRQPGGVLGTNEKLFF
NA TRBJ2-5 TRBD2 TRBV25-1 TGTGCCAGCAGTGGGTTAGCGGGCTCACAAGAGACCCAGTACTTC CASSGLAGSQETQYF
NA TRBJ2-1 NA TRBV18 TGTGCCAGCTCGTCGTTTTCCTACAATGAGCAGTTCTTC CASSSFSYNEQFF
NA TRBJ2-1 TRBD1 TRBV6-2/TRBV6-3 TGTGCCAGCAGTTACCTTCGCCGGGACAGGGGGCCAAATGAGCAGTTCTTC CASSYLRRDRGPNEQFF
NA TRBJ1-4 NA TRBV7-8 TGTGCCAGCAGCTTCCGTCGCGGGCCTGCGGACGGAGAAAAACTGTTTTTT CASSFRRGPADGEKLFF
NA TRBJ1-1 NA TRBV30 TGTGCCGGGGGGCGATCTGAAGCTTTCTTT CAGGRSEAFF
NA TRBJ2-2 NA TRBV5-5 TGTGCCAGCAGCACATACGACTACCAAACCCCGTCCAAGGGGGAGCTGTTTTTT CASSTYDYQTPSKGELFF
NA TRBJ2-1 NA TRBV5-1 TGCGCCAGCGGTGAGGCACTAGCCAACAATGAGCAGTTCTTC CASGEALANNEQFF
once TRBJ2-1 TRBD2 TRBV19 TGTGCCAGTAGCGGACTAGCGGTTTACAATGAGCAGTTCTTC CASSGLAVYNEQFF
NA TRBJ1-1 NA TRBV7-2 TGTGCCAGCAGCTTAGCTCCAGGGGTGAACACTGAAGCTTTCTTT CASSLAPGVNTEAFF
NA TRBJ2-3 TRBD1 TRBV15 TGTGCCACCAGCAGCGGGGACAGAAGCACAGATACGCAGTATTTT CATSSGDRSTDTQYF
once TRBJ1-5 TRBD1 TRBV28 TGTGCCAGCAGAACTAACCGACAGGGAGGTCAGCCCCAGCATTTT CASRTNRQGGQPQHF
NA TRBJ1-6 TRBD1 TRBV28 TGTGCCAGCACGGACAGGGGCAGTTCACCCCTCCACTTT CASTDRGSSPLHF
once TRBJ2-7 NA TRBV7-2 TGTGCCAGCAGCCCCCGGGGAGACGGGACCTACGAGCAGTACTTC CASSPRGDGTYEQYF
once TRBJ1-1 TRBD1 TRBV11-3 TGTGCCAGCAGCCCAGGACAGGACCAGAGGACTGAAGCTTTCTTT CASSPGQDQRTEAFF
NA TRBJ1-4 TRBD1 TRBV5-1 TGCGCCAGCAGCTTGGGGGACAGTGCTAATGAAAAACTGTTTTTT CASSLGDSANEKLFF
once TRBJ2-1 NA TRBV18 TGTGCCAGCTCACCACCGTCGGGGGTGCATCGTCAAGAGCAGTTCTTC CASSPPSGVHRQEQFF
NA TRBJ2-1 TRBD1 TRBV19 TGTGCCACCGGGGACAGACACAATGAGCAGTTCTTC CATGDRHNEQFF
NA TRBJ1-4 NA TRBV30 TGTGCCTGGAGTTACGGCGGGTCCGGTGAAAAACTGTTTTTT CAWSYGGSGEKLFF
few TRBJ1-6 TRBD1 TRBV2 TGTGCCAGCAGGGGACAGTGGGGTTCACCCCTCCACTTT CASRGQWGSPLHF
once TRBJ2-7 TRBD1 TRBV4-1 TGCGCCAGCAGCCAAGAGGACCAACAGGGGGCTTACGAGCAGTACTTC CASSQEDQQGAYEQYF
NA TRBJ2-7 NA TRBV20-1 TGCAGTGCTAGTGGGAGTAGTTTCGACTACGAGCAGTACTTC CSASGSSFDYEQYF
NA TRBJ1-5 NA TRBV6-6 TGTGCCAGCAGTTACGGAGGGTCGGGCAATCAGCCCCAGCATTTT CASSYGGSGNQPQHF
NA TRBJ1-1 NA TRBV11-2 TGTGCCAGCAGCTTAGGACACTCGAACACTGAAGCTTTCTTT CASSLGHSNTEAFF
NA TRBJ2-7 NA TRBV27 TGTGCCAGCAGTCCCCAAGCCCCGAGGGACGAGCAGTACTTC CASSPQAPRDEQYF
once TRBJ2-3 NA TRBV2 TGTGCCAGCAGGAGAGAGGATACGCAGTATTTT CASRREDTQYF
NA TRBJ2-7 TRBD2 TRBV27 TGTGCCAGCAGAAAGGCCGGGACTAGCGGCTACGAGCAGTACTTC CASRKAGTSGYEQYF